This record looks at one TCR beta chain sequence and its context. The CDR3 totals 16 residues. The junction had 8 bases not matched to a gene; V was cut back by 3 bases and J by 3 bases. CDR1 and CDR2 from the germline V gene are SGDLS and YYNGEE. Assay: immunoSEQ multiplex PCR; the TCRdb copy retains only in-frame clones and omits some. The sample has 150,000 or so clones, over 75% seen once. The data stem from a study of blood T cell repertoires in COVID-19. At the level of the study: PBMCs, B-cell-depleted T cells, or T cells were the source of the cDNA or gDNA that made up the material.

The origin of this receptor is a woman between 50 and 59 years old who had recovered from COVID-19. Input material: PBMCs or T cells enriched from blood (not recorded which). The genes are TRBV9 and TRBJ2-2; 7 bases align to TRBD1. The CDR3 loop reads CASSARQGLDTGELFF. Written as DNA, the CDR3 is TGTGCCAGCAGCGCTAGACAGGGTCTGGACACCGGGGAGCTGTTTTTT.